This TCR beta chain was found in a study of blood T cell repertoires in COVID-19. Across the study: T cells, B-cell-depleted T cells, or PBMCs supplied cDNA or gDNA.

The germline CDR1 and CDR2 sequences are GTSNPN and SVGIG (reference sequence). V was shortened by 0 bases and J by 6 bases, with 12 bases between the two germline ends. The CDR3 is 14 residues long. TCRdb keeps only in-frame clones here, not all; method: immunoSEQ multiplex PCR. The repertoire includes roughly 250,000 clones, about nine tenths of them detected once, and about 6% sits in the top ten. Everyone who took part was roughly 18 to 89 years old, and they came from about two dozen US areas. This receptor was obtained from a woman under 40 with acute COVID-19. The sequencing sample was made of PBMCs or T cells enriched from blood (not recorded which). The V and J genes are TRBV30 and TRBJ1-5; D gene uncertain. Here the CDR3 DNA reads TGTGCCTGGAGTGTGTCCGCCCTCGGTCAGCCCCAGCATTTT. Translating gives CAWSVSALGQPQHF. Based on the CDR3 plus reference TRBV30 and TRBJ1-5, the full variable domain is SQTIHQWPATLVQPVGSPLSLECTVEGTSNPNLYWYRQAAGRGLQLLFYSVGIGQISSEVPQNLSASRPQDRQFILSSKKLLLSDSGFYLCAWSVSALGQPQHFGDGTRLSIL.